This is a list of T cell receptor beta chains from one sample in a study of T cell repertoires in cytomegalovirus infection. TCRdb recomputed calls from the reads with MiXCR, one row per CDR3 protein. The table includes 7,500 to 9,000 distinct CDR3 sequences, under 55% detected once. Antigens of these TCRs are unknown. The source material was PBMCs, sequenced either directly or after in vitro stimulation (not recorded which). These receptor sequences come from a human donor in good health (CMV status not recorded). Some clones in this sample may be carry-over from other donors' samples. The CDR3 runs from the conserved cysteine through the conserved F or W. A D gene is named only where the DNA matches it firmly. The size of a clone is reported for some rows only, either as once, few or many, or as a class for expanded clones.

TRBV28	TRBJ1-3	-	-	CASSLNTGNTIYF	TGTGCCAGCAGTTTAAACACGGGAAACACCATATATTTT
TRBV12-5	TRBJ2-1	-	-	CVSGLVSLIGAVPYNEQFF	TGTGTGAGTGGTTTGGTATCGTTAATAGGGGCCGTCCCCTACAATGAGCAGTTCTTC
TRBV6-2/TRBV6-3	TRBJ2-3	-	few	CASRTTGSTDTQYF	TGTGCCAGCAGAACGACAGGCAGCACAGATACGCAGTATTTT
TRBV12-5	TRBJ2-1	-	once	CVSGLLSVIWAVPYNKQFF	TGTGTTAGTGGTTTGTTATCGGTAATATGGGCCGTCCCCTACAATAAGCAGTTCTTC
TRBV3-1	TRBJ2-3	-	-	CASSQRFQGPDTQYF	TGTGCCAGCAGCCAAAGGTTCCAGGGCCCAGATACGCAGTATTTT
TRBV3-1	TRBJ2-7	TRBD1	-	CAGSPRDSSYEQYF	TGTGCCGGCAGCCCCCGGGACAGCTCCTACGAGCAGTACTTC
TRBV7-2	TRBJ1-1	-	-	CACSLDYRFSNTEAFF	TGTGCCTGCAGCTTAGATTATAGGTTCTCGAACACTGAAGCTTTCTTT
TRBV28	TRBJ2-3	TRBD2	once	CASSQTYSGGRGTDTQYF	TGTGCCAGCAGCCAAACCTACAGCGGGGGGCGGGGCACAGATACGCAGTATTTT
TRBV27	TRBJ1-2	-	many	CASSLSWTSYGYTF	TGTGCCAGCAGTTTATCCTGGACTAGCTATGGCTACACCTTC
TRBV7-9	TRBJ1-2	-	-	CASSSGTEGLYGYTF	TGTGCCAGCAGTTCCGGGACCGAGGGCCTCTATGGCTACACCTTC
TRBV5-4	TRBJ1-1	-	-	CASRPDMRTEAFF	TGTGCCAGCAGGCCGGACATGAGAACTGAAGCTTTCTTT
TRBV20-1	TRBJ2-7	TRBD2	-	CSAPGGVSYEQYF	TGCAGTGCCCCGGGGGGGGTCTCCTACGAGCAGTACTTC
TRBV29-1	TRBJ1-2	TRBD1	few	CSVAGQGYDYGYTF	TGCAGCGTTGCAGGACAGGGCTACGACTATGGCTACACCTTC
TRBV6-6	TRBJ1-6	-	-	CASSSSLRVALHF	TGTGCCAGCAGTTCTTCTCTTAGGGTTGCCCTCCACTTT
TRBV12-3/TRBV12-4	TRBJ2-1	-	many	CASSPLPATYNEQFF	TGTGCCAGCAGTCCCCTCCCGGCAACCTACAATGAGCAGTTCTTC
TRBV5-4	TRBJ1-1	-	-	CASTWVSEDFF	TGTGCCAGCACCTGGGTCAGTGAAGATTTCTTT
TRBV20-1	TRBJ1-5	TRBD1	once	CSTWDRGLYINQPPHF	TGCAGTACTTGGGACAGGGGGCTTTATATCAATCAGCCCCCGCATTTT
TRBV27	TRBJ2-1	TRBD1	-	CASRKDRGRSWEQFF	TGTGCCAGCAGGAAGGACAGGGGACGATCCTGGGAGCAGTTCTTC
TRBV5-6	TRBJ1-5	-	few	CASSSGYNQPQHF	TGTGCCAGCAGCTCAGGGTACAATCAGCCCCAGCATTTT
TRBV4-1	TRBJ1-3	-	-	CASSQLTHSGNTIYF	TGCGCCAGCAGCCAATTGACACACTCTGGAAACACCATATATTTT
TRBV11-2	TRBJ2-3	TRBD2	many	CASSLLAGAGTDTQYF	TGTGCCAGCAGCTTGCTAGCGGGTGCGGGCACAGATACGCAGTATTTT
TRBV19	TRBJ2-1	-	-	CASSIDGTPYNEQFF	TGTGCCAGTAGTATAGATGGAACACCCTACAATGAGCAGTTCTTC
TRBV7-2	TRBJ1-1	-	few	CASSFSRANTEAFF	TGTGCCAGCAGCTTTAGCCGGGCGAACACTGAAGCTTTCTTT
TRBV12-5	TRBJ2-1	-	-	CARGLVSVILAVPYNEQFF	TGTGCTAGAGGTTTGGTATCGGTAATATTGGCCGTCCCCTACAACGAGCAGTTCTTC
TRBV7-2	TRBJ1-6	TRBD1	-	CVSSQGAYNSPLHF	TGTGTCAGCAGCCAGGGGGCTTATAATTCACCCCTCCACTTT
TRBV13	TRBJ2-2	TRBD1	-	CASSLLGQPHTGELFF	TGTGCCAGCAGCTTACTGGGACAGCCTCACACCGGGGAGCTGTTTTTT
TRBV7-2	TRBJ1-2	TRBD1	few	CASRAGTVNYGYTF	TGTGCCAGCAGAGCCGGGACAGTTAACTATGGCTACACCTTC
TRBV6-2/TRBV6-3	TRBJ1-1	-	many	CASSHLYRDTEAFF	TGTGCCAGCAGCCACCTTTATAGGGACACTGAAGCTTTCTTT
TRBV12-3/TRBV12-4	TRBJ2-2	-	-	CASSLWAGMDTGELFF	TGTGCCAGCAGTTTATGGGCAGGGATGGACACCGGGGAGCTGTTTTTT
TRBV19	TRBJ2-5	-	few	CASSIGVGAWETQYF	TGTGCCAGTAGTATAGGAGTAGGGGCTTGGGAGACCCAGTACTTC
TRBV6-5	TRBJ1-1	TRBD1	-	CASSTGTGEAFF	TGTGCCAGCAGCACTGGGACAGGCGAAGCTTTCTTT
TRBV12-3/TRBV12-4	TRBJ2-1	-	-	CASRSISLLGGERSYNEQFF	TGTGCCAGCAGGTCAATAAGCCTCCTTGGGGGAGAAAGGTCCTACAATGAGCAGTTCTTC
TRBV5-4	TRBJ2-5	-	many	CASSFPQARVGDRETQYF	TGTGCCAGCAGCTTTCCTCAAGCCAGGGTAGGCGACCGGGAGACCCAGTACTTC
TRBV7-2	TRBJ1-1	-	-	CASILDFSGSNTEAFF	TGTGCCAGCATCTTAGATTTTAGTGGCTCGAACACTGAAGCTTTCTTT
TRBV5-6	TRBJ2-1	TRBD1	-	CASSLTGVYTNEQFF	TGTGCCAGCAGCTTAACAGGGGTATACACCAATGAGCAGTTCTTC
TRBV12-3/TRBV12-4	TRBJ2-1	-	-	CASSSLSLRGGERSYNAHFF	TGTGCCAGCAGCTCCCTAAGCCTCCGTGGGGGAGAAAGGTCCTACAATGCGCATTTCTTC
TRBV7-9	TRBJ2-7	-	few	CASSLFRGEQYF	TGTGCCAGCAGCTTATTCAGGGGCGAGCAGTACTTC
TRBV28	TRBJ2-1	TRBD1	many	CASPGPVGTASYNEQFF	TGTGCCAGCCCGGGGCCGGTTGGGACAGCTTCTTACAATGAGCAGTTCTTC
TRBV6-1	TRBJ1-5	TRBD1	-	CATDLRQGTNHLQHF	TGTGCCACAGACCTCCGACAGGGGACCAATCATCTCCAGCATTTT
TRBV7-9	TRBJ2-7	TRBD1	few	CASSTQGVAYEQYF	TGTGCCAGCAGCACCCAGGGGGTTGCCTACGAGCAGTACTTC
TRBV2	TRBJ1-1	-	-	CASIRKKGWPEAFF	TGTGCCAGCATTCGAAAGAAGGGGTGGCCTGAAGCTTTCTTT
TRBV12-5	TRBJ2-2	TRBD2	many	CASGSGTSGVPGTGELFF	TGTGCTAGTGGTTCGGGGACTAGCGGGGTCCCCGGGACCGGGGAGCTGTTTTTT
TRBV12-3/TRBV12-4	TRBJ2-1	-	-	CASSPLGNNEQFF	TGTGCCAGCAGCCCTCTCGGTAATAATGAGCAGTTCTTC
TRBV5-1	TRBJ2-1	-	-	CACSLFSTASNEQFF	TGTGCGTGCAGCTTGTTCTCGACAGCGTCCAATGAGCAGTTCTTC
TRBV12-3/TRBV12-4	TRBJ2-1	-	-	CACSYLSLLGGDRSYNEQFF	TGTGCCTGCAGCTACCTAAGCCTCCTGGGGGGAGACAGGTCCTACAATGAGCAGTTCTTC
TRBV20-1	TRBJ1-6	TRBD1	once	CSARRPRQGGDSPLHF	TGCAGTGCTAGACGCCCGCGACAGGGGGGAGATTCACCCCTCCACTTT
TRBV12-3/TRBV12-4	TRBJ2-3	TRBD1	-	CASRPGTADTQYF	TGTGCCAGCAGACCCGGGACAGCCGATACGCAGTATTTT
TRBV7-3	TRBJ1-1	TRBD1	-	CASSEGQGREAFF	TGTGCCAGCAGCGAAGGACAGGGCAGAGAAGCTTTCTTT
TRBV7-3	TRBJ1-1	-	few	CASSPQVGSEAFF	TGTGCCAGCAGCCCCCAGGTCGGTTCTGAAGCTTTCTTT
TRBV7-4	TRBJ1-1	-	-	CASSGVGITEAFF	TGTGCCAGCAGCGGAGTGGGGATCACTGAAGCTTTCTTT
TRBV20-1	TRBJ2-5	TRBD1	few	CSALDRGGFGETQYF	TGCAGTGCATTAGACAGGGGAGGCTTTGGAGAGACCCAGTACTTC
TRBV4-2	TRBJ2-1	-	-	CASSQDRRGGYNEQFF	TGTGCCAGCAGCCAAGATCGTAGGGGGGGCTACAATGAGCAGTTCTTC
TRBV7-2	TRBJ1-2	TRBD1	-	CASSSDRVSGYTF	TGTGCCAGCAGCTCGGACAGGGTGAGCGGCTACACCTTC
TRBV2	TRBJ1-1	-	many	CASTRDPGTEAFF	TGTGCCAGCACCCGGGACCCGGGAACTGAAGCTTTCTTT
TRBV7-2	TRBJ1-1	TRBD1	many	CASRDRVNTEAFF	TGTGCCAGCAGGGACAGGGTGAACACTGAAGCTTTCTTT